This T cell receptor beta chain appears in the sequencing data of a study of T and B cells in COVID-19 patients. Findings of the study overall: CD4+, regulatory T cell, CD8+ and sorted SARS-CoV-2-responsive or tetramer+ T cells were not yet sequenced. At recovery TRB diversity and richness exceeded healthy donors, after highly clonal active COVID-19 repertoires.

J lost 8 bases, V lost 1 base, and 4 bases had no gene match. The V gene's germline CDR1 is GTSNPN and CDR2 SVGIG (reference sequence). The CDR3 extends over 13 amino acids. Multiplex PCR with BIOMED2 TRB-A/B primer pools amplified TRB rearrangements. TCRdb passed the multiplex PCR reads through MiXCR, listing each CDR3 protein once. The sample lists roughly 25,000 distinct CDR3 sequences; approximately 29% were seen once. From blood, roughly 220-550 ng of genomic DNA served as TRB template. As concerns this clonotype: Its antigen is currently unknown.

Sample: blood. The rearrangement joins TRBV30 to TRBJ1-2; 10 nucleotides align to TRBD1. The sequence was obtained from a human donor who had recovered from COVID-19. This chain's CDR3 is CAWSGDRGGGYTF. CDR3 in DNA: TGTGCCTGGAGTGGGGACAGGGGCGGGGGCTACACCTTC.